A selection of T cell receptor beta chains follows, all from one sample in a study of graft-versus-host responses after intestinal transplantation. TCRdb's table, derived via immunoSEQ multiplex PCR, lists solely in-frame clones and lacks some. The table includes about 14,000 clones, around 77% detected once. This material consisted of ileum tissue, taken just under 28 days after intestinal transplant. These receptors all stem from a human patient who received an intestinal transplant, so some T cells may come from the graft donor. The CDR3 runs from the conserved cysteine through the conserved F or W. D genes are given only for firm matches. Only some rows state a clone size, as once, few, many or a class for expanded clones.

j_call	v_call	d_call	cdr3_length	clone_size	cdr3_aa	cdr3_nt
TRBJ2-6	TRBV7-2	NA	18	few	CASSSSGTRTGGANVLTF	TGTGCCAGCAGCTCCTCCGGGACACGCACTGGGGGGGCCAACGTCCTGACTTTC
TRBJ2-5	TRBV28	NA	15	NA	CASRESGVGEETQYF	TGTGCCAGCAGAGAGTCAGGGGTGGGCGAAGAGACCCAGTACTTC
TRBJ2-1	TRBV29-1	TRBD2	16	NA	CSVEGTVSGGEHEQFF	TGCAGCGTTGAGGGGACGGTTAGCGGGGGGGAACATGAGCAGTTCTTC
TRBJ1-5	TRBV7-2	TRBD1	13	NA	CASSYRGSQPQHF	TGTGCCAGCAGCTACAGGGGCAGCCAGCCCCAGCATTTT
TRBJ1-3	TRBV30	NA	15	NA	CAWSVSGRSRNTIYF	TGTGCCTGGAGTGTATCTGGCAGGTCGAGAAACACCATATATTTT
TRBJ2-1	TRBV4-2	TRBD2	17	NA	CASSPRLAEQPYNEQFF	TGTGCCAGCAGCCCAAGACTAGCGGAGCAACCCTACAATGAGCAGTTCTTC
TRBJ1-6	TRBV4-1	NA	16	NA	CASSQVVWQANSPLHF	TGCGCCAGCAGCCAAGTCGTTTGGCAGGCTAATTCACCCCTCCACTTT
TRBJ1-1	TRBV7-9	NA	12	NA	CASSREYTEAFF	TGTGCCAGCAGCCGAGAGTACACTGAAGCTTTCTTT
TRBJ1-2	TRBV6-1	NA	14	NA	CASSEGRETDGYTF	TGTGCCAGCAGTGAAGGGAGGGAAACGGATGGCTACACCTTC
TRBJ1-1	TRBV18	TRBD1	14	once	CASSPMDRATEAFF	TGTGCCAGCTCACCGATGGACAGGGCCACTGAAGCTTTCTTT
TRBJ1-2	TRBV5-6	NA	12	few	CASKGGDYGYTF	TGTGCCAGCAAAGGAGGGGACTATGGCTACACCTTC
TRBJ2-1	TRBV7-9	TRBD2	15	NA	CASSLAGGARGEQFF	TGTGCCAGCAGCTTAGCCGGGGGGGCGCGGGGTGAGCAGTTCTTC
TRBJ2-3	TRBV7-9	TRBD2	16	NA	CASSKLAGGQLDTQYF	TGTGCCAGCAGCAAGCTAGCGGGGGGGCAGTTAGATACGCAGTATTTT
TRBJ1-3	TRBV6-6	NA	13	few	CASSFGSRNTIYF	TGTGCCAGCAGTTTCGGGAGCCGAAACACCATATATTTT
TRBJ2-2	TRBV5-4	TRBD2	15	NA	CASSLGTSGNGELFF	TGTGCCAGCAGCTTGGGAACTAGCGGTAACGGGGAGCTGTTTTTT
TRBJ1-5	TRBV30	NA	15	once	CAWSVMTPSNQPQHF	TGTGCCTGGAGTGTTATGACACCTAGCAATCAGCCCCAGCATTTT
TRBJ1-5	TRBV29-1	NA	14	NA	CSVSPGGGNQPQHF	TGCAGCGTTTCTCCCGGGGGTGGCAATCAGCCCCAGCATTTT
TRBJ2-5	TRBV5-5	TRBD2	16	few	CASSQVLAGGLETQYF	TGTGCCAGCAGCCAGGTCCTAGCGGGGGGGCTCGAGACCCAGTACTTC
TRBJ2-3	TRBV9	NA	12	NA	CASSSDADTQYF	TGTGCCAGCAGCTCAGATGCAGATACGCAGTATTTT
TRBJ1-4	TRBV19	NA	13	NA	CASSIRTNEKLFF	TGTGCCAGTAGTATTAGAACTAATGAAAAACTGTTTTTT
TRBJ2-1	TRBV6-1	NA	15	NA	CASSEGQGTYNEQFF	TGTGCCAGCAGTGAAGGTCAGGGAACCTACAATGAGCAGTTCTTC
TRBJ2-2	TRBV2	TRBD2	16	NA	CASRAGTSRSTGELFF	TGTGCCAGCAGAGCCGGGACTAGCCGCTCCACCGGGGAGCTGTTTTTT
TRBJ1-1	TRBV9	NA	13	NA	CASSVEGGTEAFF	TGTGCCAGCAGCGTAGAAGGGGGCACTGAAGCTTTCTTT
TRBJ2-5	TRBV10-3	TRBD2	13	NA	CAISSGLKETQYF	TGTGCCATCAGTTCGGGACTAAAAGAGACCCAGTACTTC
TRBJ2-2	TRBV27	NA	14	NA	CASTYLPNTGELFF	TGTGCCAGCACTTACTTACCGAACACCGGGGAGCTGTTTTTT
TRBJ2-1	TRBV27	TRBD2	16	NA	CASSFPMERGGLEQFF	TGTGCCAGCAGTTTCCCCATGGAGCGGGGGGGCTTGGAGCAGTTCTTC
TRBJ2-3	TRBV30	NA	13	NA	CAWSFWGVDTQYF	TGTGCCTGGTCCTTCTGGGGAGTAGATACGCAGTATTTT
TRBJ2-1	TRBV14	TRBD2	18	NA	CASSQRSWGGKVYNEQFF	TGTGCCAGCAGCCAGAGGAGTTGGGGAGGGAAAGTCTACAATGAGCAGTTCTTC
TRBJ1-1	TRBV7-2	NA	16	NA	CASSLLRRGMNTEAFF	TGTGCCAGCAGCTTACTTCGTCGCGGGATGAACACTGAAGCTTTCTTT
TRBJ1-5	TRBV6-6	TRBD1	15	NA	CASRERQGAHQPQHF	TGTGCCAGCAGGGAGAGACAGGGGGCGCATCAGCCCCAGCATTTT
TRBJ1-2	TRBV29-1	NA	14	NA	CSVKGGDLNYGYTF	TGCAGCGTAAAAGGGGGGGACTTGAACTATGGCTACACCTTC
TRBJ1-1	TRBV4-1	NA	15	NA	CASSQASGGNTEAFF	TGCGCCAGCAGCCAAGCCTCTGGAGGGAACACTGAAGCTTTCTTT
TRBJ1-1	TRBV11-1	TRBD1	15	few	CASSITGTAPSGAFF	TGTGCCAGCAGCATAACCGGGACAGCCCCTTCCGGAGCTTTCTTT
TRBJ1-6	TRBV10-2	NA	13	NA	CASKPGNNSPLHF	TGCGCCAGCAAACCCGGGAATAATTCACCCCTCCACTTT
TRBJ1-1	TRBV28	NA	15	NA	CASSFHTNMNTEAFF	TGTGCCAGCAGTTTCCACACGAACATGAACACTGAAGCTTTCTTT